The clone carrying this T cell receptor (beta chain) was seen a few times. Per the germline V gene, CDR1 is MNHEY and CDR2 is SMNVEV (reference sequence). Between the trimmed V and J ends, which lost 4 bases and 8 bases, there was a span of 17 bases. This CDR3 has 14 amino acids. Time point meaning: persistent/refractory GD, antithyroid drugs over 5 years with positive TRAb. Preparation of the TCR library used RNA extracted from PBMCs. Sequencing libraries for TCR beta were prepared with iRepertoire HTBI primers and Arm-PCR of CDR3 regions. TCRdb ran MiXCR on the multiplex PCR reads and lists one entry per CDR3 protein. The data contain some 340,000 distinct CDR3 sequences, approximately 23% of them singletons. The data stem from a study of regulatory T cells in long-lasting Graves disease.

The receptor comes from a woman aged 40 to 55 with Graves disease. Sample: peripheral blood mononuclear cells (PBMCs), taken when the disease was refractory, from a patient treated with antithyroid drugs. The genes are TRBV27 and TRBJ1-1, with no clear D. CDR3 nucleotides: TGTGCCAGCAGTTCGTTACAGACTCCCATAGAAGCTTTCTTT. Its translation: CASSSLQTPIEAFF.